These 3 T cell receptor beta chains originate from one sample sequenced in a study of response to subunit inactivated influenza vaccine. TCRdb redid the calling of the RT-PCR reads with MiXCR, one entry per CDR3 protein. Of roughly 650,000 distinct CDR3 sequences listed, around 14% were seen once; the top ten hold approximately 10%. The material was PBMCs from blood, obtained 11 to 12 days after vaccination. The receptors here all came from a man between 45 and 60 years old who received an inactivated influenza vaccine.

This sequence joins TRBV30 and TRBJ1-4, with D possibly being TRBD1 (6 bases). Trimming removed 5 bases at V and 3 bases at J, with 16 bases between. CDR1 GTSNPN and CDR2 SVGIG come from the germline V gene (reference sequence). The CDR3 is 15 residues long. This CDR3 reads CAWGQTGNSNEKLFF. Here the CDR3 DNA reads TGTGCCTGGGGCCAAACAGGGAACTCTAATGAAAAACTGTTTTTT.

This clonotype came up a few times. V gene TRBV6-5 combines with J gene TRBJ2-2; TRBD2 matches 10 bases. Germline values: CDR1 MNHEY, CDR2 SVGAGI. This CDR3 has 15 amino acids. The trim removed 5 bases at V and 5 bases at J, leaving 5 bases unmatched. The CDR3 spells CASSTSGMFTGELFF. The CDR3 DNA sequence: TGTGCCAGCAGTACTAGCGGGATGTTTACCGGGGAGCTGTTTTTT.

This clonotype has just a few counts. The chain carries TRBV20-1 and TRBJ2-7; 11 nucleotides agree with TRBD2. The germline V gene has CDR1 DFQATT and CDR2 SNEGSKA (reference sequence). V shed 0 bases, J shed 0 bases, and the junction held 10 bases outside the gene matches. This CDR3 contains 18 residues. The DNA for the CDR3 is TGCAGTGCTAGAGAGGGGGGACTAGCGGAAGGGAGCTCCTACGAGCAGTACTTC. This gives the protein CSAREGGLAEGSSYEQYF.